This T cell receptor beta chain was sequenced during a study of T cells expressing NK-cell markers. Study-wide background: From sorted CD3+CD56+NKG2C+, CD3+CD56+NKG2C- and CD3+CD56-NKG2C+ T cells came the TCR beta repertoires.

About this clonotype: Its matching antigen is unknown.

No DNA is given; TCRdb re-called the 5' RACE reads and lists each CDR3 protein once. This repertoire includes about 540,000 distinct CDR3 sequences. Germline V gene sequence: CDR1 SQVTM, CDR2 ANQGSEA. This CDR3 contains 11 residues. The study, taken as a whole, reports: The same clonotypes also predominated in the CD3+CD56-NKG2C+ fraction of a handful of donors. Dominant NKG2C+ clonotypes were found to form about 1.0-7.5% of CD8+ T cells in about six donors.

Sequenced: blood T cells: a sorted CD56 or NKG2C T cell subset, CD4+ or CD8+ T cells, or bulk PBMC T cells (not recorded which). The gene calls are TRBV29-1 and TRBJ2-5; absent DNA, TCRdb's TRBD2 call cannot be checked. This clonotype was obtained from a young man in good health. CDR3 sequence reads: CSAKGGETQYF.